The 4 T cell receptor beta chains reported below all come from one sample, sequenced in a study of preoperative IRX-2 immunotherapy in early breast cancer. Treatment: preoperative locoregional IRX-2 cytokine immunotherapy. The repertoire was sequenced with immunoSEQ multiplex PCR; TCRdb's copy has only in-frame clones and lacks some. The data hold about 42,000 clones, with approximately 80% observed a single time. The sample was tumor tissue, taken after IRX-2 immunotherapy. Receptors were obtained from a human donor with breast cancer.

The chain has TRBV5-1 and TRBJ2-1, with TRBD2 identical over 12 bases. Germline CDR1 reads SGHRS; CDR2 reads YFSETQ. Trimming at V came to 4 bases and at J to 0 bases, leaving 5 bases not matched to a gene. The CDR3 contains 17 residues. In nucleotides, the CDR3 is TGCGCCAGCAGCCGTACTAGCGGGAGGCTCTCCTACAATGAGCAGTTCTTC. Amino acids: CASSRTSGRLSYNEQFF.

Written as DNA, the CDR3 is TGTGCCAGTAGTATAGATACCACCGGGGAGCTGTTTTTT. Its protein is CASSIDTTGELFF. The chain employs TRBV19 and TRBJ2-2; D not resolved. CDR1 LNHDA and CDR2 SQIVND come from the germline V gene (reference sequence). With 0 bases removed from V and 4 bases from J, the gap between germline ends came to 3 bases. CDR3 length equals 13 residues.

This clone was recorded a few times. CDR3 protein: CASSQDRGRVVNTEAFF. The CDR3 nucleotides read TGCGCCAGCAGCCAAGACAGGGGGCGCGTGGTGAACACTGAAGCTTTCTTT. The rearrangement uses TRBV4-1 and TRBJ1-1, with 8 bases matching TRBD1. The CDR3 runs 17 residues. J gave up 0 bases and V 0 bases, and 6 bases lay outside the gene matches. CDR1 and CDR2 (germline): MGHRA, YSYEKL.

CDR3 coding DNA: TGTGCCAGCAGCACAAGGACAGGGCTCAATCAGCCCCAGCATTTT. It encodes CASSTRTGLNQPQHF. The V call is TRBV28, the J call TRBJ1-5, with 8 bases lining up with TRBD1. Germline values: CDR1 MDHEN, CDR2 SYDVKM. The V segment lost 6 bases and the J segment 3 bases; nucleotides outside the gene matches: 7. This CDR3 is built from 15 residues. The full variable domain, with the rest looked up from reference TRBV28 and TRBJ1-5, is DVKVTQSSRYLVKRTGEKVFLECVQDMDHENMFWYRQDPGLGLRLIYFSYDVKMKEKGDIPEGYSVSREKKERFSLILESASTNQTSMYLCASSTRTGLNQPQHFGDGTRLSIL.